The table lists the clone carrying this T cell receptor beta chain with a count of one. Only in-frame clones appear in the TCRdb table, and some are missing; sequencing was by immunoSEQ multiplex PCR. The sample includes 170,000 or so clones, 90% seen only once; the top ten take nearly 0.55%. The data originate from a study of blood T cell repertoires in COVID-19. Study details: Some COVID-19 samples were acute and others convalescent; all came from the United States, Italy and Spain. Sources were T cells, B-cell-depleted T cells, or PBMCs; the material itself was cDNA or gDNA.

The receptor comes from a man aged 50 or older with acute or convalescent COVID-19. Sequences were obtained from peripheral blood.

CDR3 loop: CASSRGGQGTDTQYF. CDR3 bases: TGTGCCAGCAGCCGGGGGGGACAGGGGACAGATACGCAGTATTTT. This chain connects TRBV7-9 to TRBJ2-3, with 10 bases that match TRBD1. This CDR3 is 15 amino acids long. Trimming took 5 bases from V and 3 from J; bases not matched to a gene: 5. Per germline, CDR1 SEHNR and CDR2 FQNEAQ (reference sequence).